This T cell receptor beta chain was captured by sequencing in a study of lung T cells in sarcoidosis with Löfgren's syndrome. About the research overall: Sarcoidosis features CD4+ T cell accumulation in bronchoalveolar lavage fluid. Analyses focused on Löfgren's syndrome patients.

Via MiXCR, TCRdb re-called the reads, giving one row per CDR3 protein. The data show 60,000 or so distinct CDR3 sequences, around 21% seen once. This clonotype was detected ten times or more. The antigen remains undetermined. Study-wide points: Shared TRAV12-1 and TRBV2 CDR3 motifs across Löfgren's syndrome patients reportedly suggested public CD4+ TCRs. Löfgren's syndrome patients reportedly showed greatest TRAV12-1 and TRBV2 expansion versus controls.

Per the germline V gene, CDR1 is SGHTA and CDR2 is FQGNSA. The length of the CDR3 is 14 residues. The V end lost 4 bases, the J end lost 5 bases, and 14 bases lay between the germline ends. This chain joins TRBV7-2 and TRBJ2-5; D not resolved. The sequenced material came from CD4+ T cells from PBMCs. The receptor was derived from a human donor with sarcoidosis (Löfgren's syndrome or another form), or a control subject (not recorded which). CDR3 in DNA: TGTGCCAGCAGCTATTCCGAGACATTTGAGACCCAGTACTTC. Translation: CASSYSETFETQYF.